This T cell receptor (beta chain) was recorded in a study of blood T cell repertoires in COVID-19. Study in general: The United States, Italy and Spain supplied acute and convalescent COVID-19 samples. T cells, B-cell-depleted T cells, or PBMCs supplied cDNA or gDNA.

In the original analysis: Amplification of reference gene primers was used by the study to estimate nucleated cell counts. TCRdb's copy holds only in-frame clones and misses some; the assay was immunoSEQ multiplex PCR. The DNA gave D and trimming, while V, J and clone size come from that table. The table shows under 300,000 clones, with about 83% occurring only once. The CDR3 extends over 14 amino acids. Germline V gene lookup returns CDR1 SNHLY and CDR2 FYNNEI. The V segment lost 8 bases and the J segment 7 bases; nucleotides outside the gene matches: 8. The chain recombines TRBV2 with TRBJ1-6; 7 bases map to TRBD1. Sequencing was performed on peripheral blood. This TCR came from a man aged 25-45 years who had recovered from COVID-19. The CDR3 is CASQQGYRNSPLHF. DNA of the CDR3: TGTGCCAGCCAACAGGGGTATAGGAATTCACCCCTCCACTTT.